This TCR beta chain was sequenced in a study of CD8+ T cells in alopecia areata (dated by TCRdb to 2016 to 2019). The study in broad terms: The treated patients took part in an open-label pilot trial in which moderate-to-severe alopecia areata was treated with oral tofacitinib at 5 to 10 mg twice daily. Patients received tofacitinib for 6 to 18 months and were then followed off drug for 6 months to check for delayed response and recurrence. In treated patients, disease severity was measured using the SALT score, which gives the percentage of scalp surface area affected. High-throughput TCRbeta sequencing was used to examine T cell clonal expansion in alopecia areata in both the C3H/HeJ mouse model and human patients. On the human side, TCRbeta sequencing was run on scalp tissue and on sorted CD4+ and CD8+ peripheral blood T cells from healthy controls and from alopecia areata patients with either patchy or totalis/universalis disease. Tofacitinib-treated patients had biopsies at baseline and at 4 and 24 weeks of treatment, with a later scalp biopsy in several patients. Scalp clonality was compared across normal scalp (n=4), patchy alopecia areata scalp (n=8), and alopecia totalis/universalis scalp (n=8). The RNA source kit depended on sample type: the PAXgene miRNA kit for fixed scalp, the miRNeasy kit for PBMCs, and the RNeasy kit for mouse skin. TCRbeta CDR3 regions were amplified by immunoSEQ multiplex PCR using 35 Vbeta forward and 13 Jbeta reverse primers.

With regard to this clone: The specificity of this receptor is unknown. Base quality data are lacking; no much larger clone is found one base away.

The full study reports these points: Compared with normal scalp, lesional scalp had higher clonality and more expanded CD8+ clones, particularly in alopecia totalis/universalis, a pattern that suggests antigenic drive. The treated cohort was small, with a single nonresponder, so links between baseline CD8+ expansion and response need larger studies. TCR sequences shared between patients were less clear than in mice, possibly partly because of HLA diversity in the patient population. Many expanded lesional clones persisted in scalp and blood during tofacitinib treatment, which may partly explain relapse after stopping treatment. Unlike mouse skin, which is dominated by gammadelta T cells, normal human skin has resident alphabeta T cells that are also sequenced, and this complicates analysis of the scalp TCR repertoire. Tofacitinib significantly lowered scalp clonality and the number of expanded CD8+ clones among the top 100 scalp clones.

V is pared back by 2 bases and J by 0 bases, with 8 bases lying between the germline termini. There are 16 amino acids in the CDR3, from cysteine to phenylalanine inclusive. The only DNA kept is the CDR3, 48 bases in frame from the first base. In the germline V gene (reference sequence), CDR1 corresponds to MNHEY and CDR2 to SMNVEV. The time point label, as the study defines it: 20 to 30 weeks on oral tofacitinib. The treatment or condition label corresponds to: oral pan-JAK inhibitor, 5-10 mg twice daily. Lesional scalp punch biopsies and peripheral blood were obtained from alopecia areata patients. PBMCs were separated by density centrifugation and stained for CD3, CD4 and CD8, after which CD4+ and CD8+ T cells were sorted on a FACSAria. The receptor library was made with the immunoSEQ multiplex PCR assay. RNA was extracted from all samples and reverse transcribed into cDNA, which served as template for TCR sequencing. First-strand cDNA was synthesized using SuperScript III with a 2:1 mix of oligo-dT and random hexamers. Amplification bias was assessed with a synthetic immune receptor repertoire, and residual bias was removed computationally. In the paper's pipeline: After raw reads were preprocessed to remove errors, the CDR3 was defined following IMGT conventions as running from the conserved cysteine to phenylalanine. Clonality was computed as 1 minus the Shannon entropy, with the entropy normalized by log2 of the number of productive unique TCRs. CD4 or CD8 identity of scalp clones was inferred by cross-referencing scalp TCRbeta sequences with sorted blood CD4 and CD8 repertoires. The immuneACCESS repertoire file appears here via TCRdb, limited to in-frame rearrangements. These files lack a portion of the clones; in checked studies, under half of the deficit traces to unresolved V genes, and the cause of the others is not known. The V and J calls and clone size are taken from that table; D and trimming were inferred from the DNA. The sample has around 110,000 clones on record, roughly three fifths of them singletons. The top ten clonotypes cover 12% of the sample.

This receptor was taken from a human donor with alopecia areata. The chain was built from TRBV27 and TRBJ2-6; the D gene identity is not certain. The sample consisted of CD8+ T cells sorted from blood, taken at week 24, from a patient treated with tofacitinib. The encoded CDR3 is CASSLEWSSGANVLTF. The DNA reads TGTGCCAGCAGTTTAGAGTGGAGCTCTGGGGCCAACGTCCTGACTTTC.